This T cell receptor beta chain was retrieved from a study of blood T cell repertoires in COVID-19 (dated by TCRdb to between 2020 and 2021). A note on the overall study: Samples covering the acute and convalescent phases of COVID-19 were provided by collaborators in the United States, Italy and Spain. The material from the prospective study consisted of cDNA or gDNA derived from T cells, B-cell-depleted T cells, or PBMCs. The dataset comprised deeply sampled blood TCRbeta repertoires from subjects exposed to, actively infected with, or recovered from COVID-19. The repertoires were released in a freely available public database meant as a resource for research on the immune response to SARS-CoV-2. The samples were drawn from two sources: the first 160 participants of the ongoing ImmuneRACE study, and 1,000 to 1,500 subjects contributed by 6 global collaborators. A de-identified subject ID, COVID-19 status, age in years and sex were almost always included in the sample metadata. Where available, HLA class I and class II types were obtained from metadata supplied by the sample provider rather than from assay-based typing. General findings and caveats noted by the study authors: The amount of clinical and demographic metadata varied by source and participant and was provided uncurated.

TCRbeta CDR3 regions were amplified from genomic DNA by means of the immunoSEQ Assay, a bias-controlled multiplex PCR. From the authors' description of their analysis: Within the assay, amplification of reference gene primers was used to estimate how many nucleated cells each sample contained. Sequence reads were collapsed and filtered to measure the absolute abundance of every unique TCRbeta CDR3 rearrangement. For each sample, productive Simpson clonality was calculated by taking the square root of Simpson's diversity index across productive rearrangements. TCRdb limited this immuneACCESS table to in-frame rearrangements with V and J called. A share of clones is missing; checked studies link under half to unresolved V genes, and the rest is unexplained. For V, J and clone size, that table is used; D and trimming come from the DNA. The sample table records roughly 150,000 clones; 75% to 85% of these occur just once. Roughly a tenth of the sample rests with the top ten.

Relative to germline, V is 7 bases shorter and J is 2 bases shorter, with 12 bases between their ends. The CDR3 starts with the cysteine, ends with the phenylalanine, and has 13 residues. The only DNA kept is the CDR3, 39 bases in frame from the first base. The germline V gene encodes CDR1 LNHDA and CDR2 SQIVND (reference sequence). About this clone itself: The specificity of this receptor is unknown. Base qualities are not at hand, and no much larger clone is one base apart.

Each collaborating institution followed its own protocols to collect whole blood in K2EDTA tubes. For TCRbeta analysis, collaborators shipped samples in one of three forms: frozen whole blood, isolated PBMCs, or DNA extracted from either of those sample types. The sequenced material came from peripheral blood. The chain joins TRBV19 to TRBJ2-7; D gene: possibly TRBD1, on 6 matching bases. The receptor's source is a human donor in a cohort sampled during active COVID-19. CDR3 sequence: CASTGDPAYEQYF. The nucleotides are TGTGCCAGTACAGGGGATCCCGCCTACGAGCAGTACTTC.